This passage covers 18 T cell receptor beta chains from one sample sequenced in a study of spatial heterogeneity in lung cancer. Study-wide results and limits: It was found that expanded intratumoral alpha and beta TCR counts tracked tumor mutation counts.

No antigen is known for these receptors. Time point given: sample taken at primary tumor resection. TCRdb re-derived calls from the 5' RACE reads in MiXCR, one entry per CDR3 protein. Here the sample spans some 6,700 distinct CDR3 sequences, more than 13% being singletons. The sequencing here drew on lung tumor tissue, taken at surgery. These receptors all stem from a male donor with early-stage non-small cell lung cancer.

In this sample, this clonotype turned up many times. The library was prepared for alpha chains; this beta chain is a stray read, so its frequency means little. V and J are TRBV5-4 and TRBJ1-6, with D tentatively TRBD1 (6 bases). Between the trimmed V and J ends, which lost 1 base and 7 bases, there was a span of 9 bases. Germline lookup yields CDR1 SGHNT and CDR2 YYREEE (reference sequence). This CDR3 spans 14 amino acids. CDR3 amino acids: CASSLWQGNSPLHF. The CDR3 coding sequence is TGTGCCAGCAGCTTGTGGCAGGGGAATTCACCCCTCCACTTT.

This clonotype is judged medium-sized. Little can be read into the size of this beta chain, an off-target read in a library designed for alpha chains. This chain joins TRBV5-1 and TRBJ1-2; TRBD1 is a possible D gene (5 bases). Per germline, CDR1 SGHRS and CDR2 YFSETQ. V was clipped by 2 bases and J by 5 bases, with 13 bases between them. This CDR3 comprises 14 residues. The CDR3 loop reads CASSFSRGSYGYTF. The CDR3 DNA is TGCGCCAGCAGCTTCTCTAGGGGCTCGTATGGCTACACCTTC.

A word on this clonotype: This beta chain slipped into a library made for alpha chains as a stray read, so its size is not meaningful. The genes are TRBV9 and TRBJ1-5; no reliable D call. V lost 4 bases, J lost 4 bases, and 15 bases lay in between. Germline-derived CDR1 and CDR2 are SGDLS and YYNGEE. The CDR3 runs to 15 residues. The CDR3, as DNA: TGTGCCAGCAGCTCGAGACCCCACCTAAATCAGCCCCAGCATTTT. Protein product: CASSSRPHLNQPQHF. Full variable domain (rest looked up from reference TRBV9 and TRBJ1-5): DSGVTQTPKHLITATGQRVTLRCSPRSGDLSVYWYQQSLDQGLQFLIQYYNGEERAKGNILERFSAQQFPDLHSELNLSSLELGDSALYFCASSSRPHLNQPQHFGDGTRLSIL.

This clonotype is termed large (0.1 to 1%). Found in a library prepared for alpha chains, this beta chain is an off-target read, and its abundance has little meaning. The chain employs TRBV6-5 and TRBJ1-3, with D perhaps TRBD1 (5 bases). The V end was cut by 0 bases, the J end by 2 bases, with 11 bases between. The CDR3 runs to 16 residues. In germline, CDR1 is MNHEY, CDR2 SVGAGI. The CDR3 DNA reads TGTGCCAGCAGTTACTCCGGGACCGCAACTGGAAACACCATATATTTT. Amino acid sequence: CASSYSGTATGNTIYF.

Judged by abundance, this clonotype is medium-sized. Being off target in a library aimed at alpha chains, this beta chain has a size of little meaning. The rearrangement uses TRBV20-1 and TRBJ2-3; 13 bases are a match to TRBD2. J was trimmed by 0 bases and V by 3 bases; bases with no gene match: 3. The germline CDR1 and CDR2 sequences are DFQATT and SNEGSKA (reference sequence). The CDR3 is 16 amino acids. This chain's CDR3 is CSASGLAGVSTDTQYF. The CDR3 DNA reads as TGCAGTGCTAGTGGACTAGCGGGAGTTAGCACAGATACGCAGTATTTT.

This clonotype was recorded many times. This beta chain is a stray sequence in a library constructed for alpha chains; its clone size is not meaningful. This chain joins TRBV10-3 and TRBJ2-7; 9 bases are a match to TRBD1. The germline gives CDR1 ENHRY, CDR2 SYGVKD. Trimming cost V 11 bases and J 1 base; bases outside gene matches: 9. There are 14 residues in the CDR3. The CDR3 DNA follows: TGTGCCTCTCAGGACAGGGGAGAATCCTACGAGCAGTACTTC. It encodes CASQDRGESYEQYF.

In its sample, this clonotype was seen a few times. This beta chain turned up in a library designed for alpha chains; as an off-target read, its abundance says little. The rearrangement uses TRBV20-1 and TRBJ1-1; D uncertain. Germline values: CDR1 DFQATT, CDR2 SNEGSKA (reference sequence). V was shortened by 6 bases and J by 5 bases, with 13 bases between the two germline ends. The CDR3 spans 12 residues. Here the CDR3 DNA reads TGCAGTGCCACGGACCCCCCAACTGAAGCTTTCTTT. It specifies CSATDPPTEAFF.

This clonotype appeared many times. This beta chain came through as a stray read in a library set up for alpha chains, and its size says little. The genes are TRBV20-1 and TRBJ2-6; D remains ambiguous. CDR1 and CDR2 from the germline V gene are DFQATT and SNEGSKA (reference sequence). V lost 0 bases and J 1 base, leaving 4 bases between the germline ends. This CDR3 is built from 14 residues. The CDR3 DNA is TGCAGTGCTAGAGAGTTGTCTGGGGCCAACGTCCTGACTTTC. It specifies CSARELSGANVLTF.

This clonotype was recorded many times. Found in a library prepared for alpha chains, this beta chain is an off-target read, and its abundance has little meaning. This chain joins TRBV6-5 and TRBJ1-6; possibly TRBD1 for D (5 bases). Per the germline V gene, CDR1 is MNHEY and CDR2 is SVGAGI. Deletions cut 8 bases from V and 12 bases from J, with 11 bases between. This CDR3 comprises 11 residues. CDR3 DNA sequence: TGTGCCAGCCGCGGGGGAGGACCCCTCCACTTT. Translated, it gives CASRGGGPLHF.

In its sample, this clonotype is medium-sized (0.01 to 0.1%). Since it is a stray read in a library aimed at alpha chains, this beta chain has a size that is not meaningful. The J gene is TRBJ2-3, the V gene TRBV29-1; the D is unclear. V was pared by 7 bases and J by 2 bases, with 10 bases between. The CDR3 is 12 amino acids. Per the germline V gene, CDR1 is SQVTM and CDR2 is ANQGSEA. DNA for the CDR3: TGCAGCGCGAAGGGCGACACAGATACGCAGTATTTT. This encodes CSAKGDTDTQYF.

This clonotype was recorded at least ten times. Found in a library prepared for alpha chains, this beta chain is an off-target read, and its abundance has little meaning. The CDR3 region has the DNA TGTGCCAGTAGTACCATTCTAGGGAACGAGCAGTACTTC. This translates into CASSTILGNEQYF. The chain joins TRBV19 to TRBJ2-7; D ambiguous. The germline V gene has CDR1 LNHDA and CDR2 SQIVND (reference sequence). The CDR3 is 13 amino acids. Trimming stripped 4 bases from V and 5 bases from J, with 12 bases between. Using reference TRBV19 and TRBJ2-7 for the parts outside the CDR3, the full variable domain is DGGITQSPKYLFRKEGQNVTLSCEQNLNHDAMYWYRQDPGQGLRLIYYSQIVNDFQKGDIAEGYSVSREKKESFPLTVTSAQKNPTAFYLCASSTILGNEQYFGPGTRLTVT.

Points on this clonotype: With the library built for alpha chains, this beta chain is off target and its frequency is not meaningful. In DNA form, the CDR3 reads TGTGCCATCAGGGGGACTAGCGGGAGGACCTCTAGCACAGATACGCAGTATTTT. As protein: CAIRGTSGRTSSTDTQYF. The chain carries TRBV10-3 and TRBJ2-3; TRBD2 aligns across 15 bases. The CDR3 extends over 18 amino acids. After removal of 6 bases from V and 0 bases from J, the junction contained 7 bases not matched to a gene. Per the germline V gene, CDR1 is ENHRY and CDR2 is SYGVKD.

By sample fraction, this clonotype is large. Found in a library prepared for alpha chains, this beta chain is an off-target read, and its abundance has little meaning. The rearrangement joins TRBV7-9 to TRBJ1-1; D is perhaps TRBD1 (5 bases). V lost 8 bases and J 0 bases, leaving 10 bases between the germline ends. The CDR3 consists of 13 residues. The germline V gene encodes CDR1 SEHNR and CDR2 FQNEAQ (reference sequence). CDR3 coding DNA: TGTGCCAGCTCCGACAGCCTGAACACTGAAGCTTTCTTT. Translation: CASSDSLNTEAFF.

This clonotype is medium-sized (0.01 to 0.1%) within its sample. This beta chain is an unintended read in a library built for alpha chains; its size means little. The chain has TRBV12-3 or TRBV12-4 and TRBJ2-3; D gene uncertain. V was trimmed by 6 bases and J by 6 bases, leaving 10 bases between them. This CDR3 is 12 amino acids long. CDR3 amino acids: CASRLSADTQYF. The CDR3 DNA follows: TGTGCCAGCAGACTCAGCGCGGATACGCAGTATTTT.

This clonotype has at least ten counts. As an off-target read in a library built for alpha chains, this beta chain has a frequency of little significance. V and J are TRBV4-1 and TRBJ2-7; D call uncertain. CDR1 and CDR2 (germline): MGHRA, YSYEKL. CDR3 size: 14 residues. V was cut by 0 bases and J by 2 bases, with 8 bases left in between. The CDR3 region is CASSQDPVTYEQYF. The CDR3 bases are TGCGCCAGCAGCCAAGATCCGGTTACCTACGAGCAGTACTTC.

As to this clonotype: The size of this beta chain means little, since it is a stray read in a library made for alpha chains. V usage is TRBV5-6 and J usage is TRBJ2-3; no clear D. V dropped 1 base and J dropped 7 bases, with 13 bases sitting between them. The CDR3 sequence is 14 residues long. The germline V gene has CDR1 SGHDT and CDR2 YYEEEE. As DNA, the CDR3 is TGTGCCAGCAGCTTGAGGTCTGGCGTACATACGCAGTATTTT. Translated: CASSLRSGVHTQYF.

In the case of this clonotype: With the library built for alpha chains, this beta chain is off target and its frequency is not meaningful. V is TRBV20-1 and J is TRBJ1-1; 8 positions agree with TRBD1. Germline lookup yields CDR1 DFQATT and CDR2 SNEGSKA (reference sequence). This CDR3 is 13 amino acids long. The V gene end was trimmed by 2 bases and the J gene end by 5 bases; junction bases not matched to a gene: 4. The CDR3 DNA reads TGCAGTGCTAGACAGGGGGCGCGAACTGAAGCTTTCTTT. Translation gives CSARQGARTEAFF.

This clonotype was seen at least ten times. This beta chain lies outside the target of a library built for alpha chains; its clone size means little. This chain links TRBV7-9 with TRBJ1-5; 9 positions match TRBD1. V was clipped by 1 base and J by 10 bases; unmatched bases: 11. The CDR3 length is 16 residues. Germline CDR1 SEHNR, CDR2 FQNEAQ (reference sequence). DNA of the CDR3: TGTGCCAGCAGCTTAGGGGACTCGACAGGGGGTAGTCCCCAGCATTTT. It codes for CASSLGDSTGGSPQHF.